These T cell receptor beta chains were read from a single sample in a study of OX40 agonist ivuxolimab in advanced cancers. Measured with immunoSEQ multiplex PCR; TCRdb has only the in-frame clones, and not every one. Among some 41,000 clones listed, 85% to 90% were seen once. The sequences come from CD4+ or CD8+ T cells sorted from blood, collected in a trial of the OX40 agonist ivuxolimab. Source of these receptors: an adult with an advanced solid tumor such as melanoma, head and neck, liver or kidney cancer. The CDR3 runs from the conserved cysteine through the conserved F or W. A clone size is listed for some rows: how often the clone was seen (once, few, many), or a class if it is expanded.

clone size,V gene,J gene,CDR3 protein
NA,TRBV6-1,TRBJ2-3,CASRGGGTDTQYF
NA,TRBV5-4,TRBJ2-4,CASSSLGDIQYF
NA,TRBV18,TRBJ1-3,CASSPGGGSGNTIYF
NA,TRBV19,TRBJ2-5,CASSFEMTQYF
NA,TRBV15,TRBJ2-7,CATSRAGSSYEQYF
NA,TRBV30,TRBJ2-7,CAWREGQGFHEQYF
NA,TRBV7-9,TRBJ1-5,CASSLGAVGQPQHF
NA,TRBV6-1,TRBJ1-2,CASRTGVYGYTF
NA,TRBV5-1,TRBJ1-3,CASSPRPGGGNTIYF
once,TRBV6-6,TRBJ2-7,CASSHWDRAYEQYF
NA,TRBV11-2,TRBJ2-1,CASSLQGGFYNEQFF
NA,TRBV7-2,TRBJ1-1,CASSSQGSGTEAFF
NA,TRBV7-9,TRBJ2-3,CASSLIGSTDTQYF
NA,TRBV28,TRBJ2-7,CASSPRGLFHEQYF
NA,TRBV11-2,TRBJ2-3,CASRRGHFLTDTQYF
NA,TRBV15,TRBJ1-5,CATSSRVSNQPQHF
few,TRBV5-1,TRBJ1-5,CASSLEGSNQPQHF
NA,TRBV6-6,TRBJ2-1,CASSTTGSSEQFF
NA,TRBV5-4,TRBJ2-5,CASSPLLSQETQYF
NA,TRBV18,TRBJ1-1,CASSPPIQDREKAFF
NA,TRBV30,TRBJ1-6,CAWSTNPGQRNSPLHF
NA,TRBV5-1,TRBJ2-2,CASTPLAGEFTGELFF
NA,TRBV28,TRBJ2-3,CASSFRQGSTDTQYF
NA,TRBV9,TRBJ2-5,CASSVSTGTGQETQYF
NA,TRBV28,TRBJ2-1,CASSSGTGFLGAGNEQFF
NA,TRBV5-1,TRBJ2-7,CASSGGTGTYEQYF
once,TRBV6-1,TRBJ2-5,CASSERAGWNRGLETQYF
NA,TRBV15,TRBJ2-1,CATSREGTGLNEQFF
NA,TRBV19,TRBJ2-4,CASSTDSLAKNIQYF
NA,TRBV10-3,TRBJ2-7,CAISKTGNGKSYEQYF
NA,TRBV2,TRBJ2-7,CASSERGFSDEQYF
NA,TRBV4-1,TRBJ2-4,CASSQMTSGRHIQYF